This T cell receptor beta chain emerged from a study of radiation and T cells in renal cell carcinoma. Notes on the study in general: Baseline intratumoral clonotype presence is unknown without pretreatment biopsies. Top tumor clonotypes rose in blood 2 weeks post-radiation, then contracted.

TCRdb's copy holds only in-frame clones and misses some; the assay was immunoSEQ multiplex PCR. The sample records about 78,000 clones, roughly nine tenths being singletons. The length of the CDR3 is 15 residues. The trim removed 2 bases at V and 3 bases at J, leaving 2 bases unmatched. Germline V CDR1 and CDR2: MDHEN, SYDVKM. Time point in this sample: blood 4 weeks post-SBRT, at nephrectomy. Treatment defined: 15 Gy SBRT to primary tumor, nephrectomy 4 weeks later. Nephrectomy followed 15 Gy stereotactic body radiation by 4 weeks. As for this clone: As yet, its antigen is unknown.

The clonotype comes from a woman between 70 and 85 years old with renal cell carcinoma. V gene TRBV28 combines with J gene TRBJ2-1; TRBD1 agrees at 9 bases. This specimen consisted of blood, obtained from a patient whose treatment included radiotherapy and nephrectomy. The CDR3 is CASSLRTGDYNEQFF. The DNA for the CDR3 is TGTGCCAGCAGTTTACGGACAGGGGACTACAATGAGCAGTTCTTC.